This T cell receptor beta chain appears in the sequencing data of a study of molecular identifiers for immune sequencing clone quantification (dated by TCRdb to about 2018). Context from the whole study: For a replicate experiment, RNA from around 20,000 or 99,000 naive CD8 T cells was divided into five aliquots, of which four were sequenced. This methods study used CD8 T cells to benchmark TCR RNA copy counting and molecular-identifier clustering-based TCR repertoire sequencing (MIDCIRS). Overall study results and their limits: When barcode sub-clustering was left out, chimeric consensus sequences inflated TCR diversity, with chimeras reaching as high as 47%. In CMV-specific effector cells, over 98% of molecules were held by clones above 20 RNA copies, whereas under 1% of molecules were held by such clones in naive cells. Modeling estimated about 3.3 recovered TCR RNA copies per cell, compared with about 10 by digital PCR, which implies approximately 30% capture efficiency. The naive libraries included spiked-in Jurkat TCR RNA (over nine copies' worth), and this RNA is not part of the donor repertoire. The sizes of highly expanded clones could end up underestimated when identical TCR molecules share a barcode. Spiked-in Jurkat TCR RNA equal to a single cell's worth was reported to be detectable even within 1,100,000 naive CD8 T cells.

Libraries of naive CD8 T cells were generated from about 20,000 to 1,000,000 sorted cells, with 10%, 30% or 50% of the purified RNA used. On a BD FACSAria II, naive CD8 T cells were FACS-sorted as CD8+CD4-CCR7+CD45RA+ and collected into RLT Plus buffer. Roughly ten TCR copies' worth of Jurkat RNA were spiked into roughly 18,000-1,000,000 naive CD8 T cell samples to test detection sensitivity. CD8 T cells were enriched using RosetteSep CD8+ T Cell Enrichment Cocktail and Ficoll-Paque, and the enriched cells then underwent ACK red cell lysis. To note about this clonotype: The antigen this receptor binds is unknown. No much larger clonotype is one base removed from it; base qualities were not supplied.

Germline trimming: 2 bases from V, 5 bases from J; junction bases outside gene matches: 1. Counted from cysteine to phenylalanine, this CDR3 has 15 amino acids. The sequence is cut down to CDR3 DNA, 45 bases in frame from base 1. The germline V gene (reference sequence) sets CDR1 to MNHNY and CDR2 to SVGAGI. Library preparation employed PCR. Sequenced on a NextSeq 500. Bulk TCR libraries were prepared as previously described, using TCR primers listed in Table S5. Purification of total RNA was performed with the Qiagen AllPrep DNA/RNA kit. Before any analysis, reads coming from multiple sequencing runs of the same library were combined into one pool. The original pipeline was this. Only reads with exact TCR constant sequence were kept, trimmed to 150 nt, and grouped by their 12-nt molecular barcodes. Reads within each barcode group were sub-clustered using a 15% Levenshtein threshold, and quality-weighted consensus sequences were constructed for each RNA molecule. Non-functional sequences were discarded, and so were lower-count sequences lying one edit away from another sequence. Barcode sub-clusters with fewer than 20% of the maximum read count were removed, based on fitting two negative binomial distributions. TCRdb trimmed the raw reads at Q25, called clones with MiXCR and kept productive beta chains. Duplicate CDR3 protein sequences are folded into a single record with the most common DNA and genes. Here the V and J calls rest on TCRdb's processing, not on the authors' analysis. The sample table holds roughly 630,000 distinct CDR3 sequences, of which less than 30% were seen once. Roughly 0.83% of the sample belongs to the ten largest clones.

The V gene is TRBV6-6 and the J gene is TRBJ2-1, with 12 bases matching TRBD2. This clonotype originated in a human donor in good health. Some libraries in this study had Jurkat cell RNA spiked in. What was sequenced was naive CD8+ T cells from blood, with Jurkat cell RNA spiked in. What this sample's cell subset or site label stands for: FACS-sorted CD8+CD4-CCR7+CD45RA+ naive T cells. CDR3 reads: CASSYLAGGDNEQFF. The sequenced DNA: TGTGCCAGCAGTTACCTAGCGGGGGGGGACAATGAGCAGTTCTTC.